A single sample is the source of the 20 T cell receptor beta chains below, sequenced in a study of radiation and T cells in renal cell carcinoma. Time point of the sample: baseline pretreatment blood. The treatment was: 15 Gy SBRT to primary tumor, nephrectomy 4 weeks later. Profiling relied on immunoSEQ multiplex PCR, and the TCRdb table lists in-frame clones only, not all of them. The table shows approximately 150,000 clones, with around four fifths occurring only once. This sample comprised blood, obtained from a patient whose treatment included radiotherapy and nephrectomy. The origin of the receptors is a woman aged 50 to 60 with renal cell carcinoma.

The V and J genes are TRBV10-3 and TRBJ1-6, with D perhaps TRBD1 (5 bases). V shed 6 bases and J shed 10 bases, with 16 bases lying between them. The CDR3 loop spans 14 amino acids. CDR1 is ENHRY and CDR2 is SYGVKD in the germline V gene. The CDR3 region is CAISPRGQGSPLHF. The CDR3 DNA is TGTGCCATCAGCCCTAGGGGCCAGGGCTCACCCCTCCACTTT.

This clone appeared once. J is TRBJ2-3 and V is TRBV19; perhaps TRBD1 as D (6 bases). CDR1 LNHDA and CDR2 SQIVND come from the germline V gene (reference sequence). The ends were cut back, 9 bases at V and 2 bases at J, with 9 bases in the middle. The CDR3 spans 12 residues. The CDR3 DNA follows: TGTGCCAGCCGACAGGACACAGATACGCAGTATTTT. This sequence encodes CASRQDTDTQYF.

This clone was detected only once. V gene TRBV4-3 combines with J gene TRBJ1-1; the D is unclear. Germline V gene lookup returns CDR1 LGHNA and CDR2 YSLEER. V lost 0 bases and J lost 6, with 20 bases in between. The length of the CDR3 is 17 residues. The CDR3 protein is CASSQDRVTLSGPEAFF. The CDR3 nucleotides are TGCGCCAGCAGCCAAGATAGGGTCACCCTGAGCGGCCCTGAAGCTTTCTTT.

The gene calls are TRBV28 and TRBJ1-4, with D unresolved. V shed 3 bases and J shed 6 bases, with 8 bases lying between them. Germline V gene lookup returns CDR1 MDHEN and CDR2 SYDVKM. This CDR3 has 13 residues. Here the CDR3 reads CASSFFRDEKLFF. The CDR3 coding sequence is TGTGCCAGCAGTTTTTTCCGAGATGAAAAACTGTTTTTT. Together with reference TRBV28 and TRBJ1-4, the CDR3 gives the full variable domain: DVKVTQSSRYLVKRTGEKVFLECVQDMDHENMFWYRQDPGLGLRLIYFSYDVKMKEKGDIPEGYSVSREKKERFSLILESASTNQTSMYLCASSFFRDEKLFFGSGTQLSVL.

This clone was seen a handful of times. The chain couples TRBV28 to TRBJ1-1; D unresolved. Germline V gives CDR1 MDHEN, CDR2 SYDVKM. This CDR3 is built from 11 residues. V lost 2 bases and J 10 bases, leaving 8 bases between the germline ends. CDR3 DNA: TGTGCCAGCAGTTTACTCGCGGTAGCTTTCTTT. This sequence encodes CASSLLAVAFF.

The rearrangement links TRBV19 to TRBJ1-5, with no clear D. The V end lost 6 bases, the J end lost 8 bases, and 17 bases lay between the germline ends. The CDR3 has 14 amino acids. Germline loops: CDR1 LNHDA, CDR2 SQIVND (reference sequence). CDR3 residues: CASSAGSPLEPQHF. The CDR3 region has the DNA TGTGCCAGTAGCGCCGGGTCTCCTTTGGAGCCCCAGCATTTT.

This clone was observed a handful of times. This rearrangement joins TRBV30 to TRBJ1-4; D unresolved. Germline V lookup: CDR1 GTSNPN, CDR2 SVGIG (reference sequence). This CDR3 is built from 12 residues. The V end was cut by 4 bases, the J end by 5 bases, with 8 bases between. CDR3: CAWTGVNEKLFF. The DNA of the CDR3 is TGTGCCTGGACTGGAGTCAATGAAAAACTGTTTTTT.

This rearrangement joins TRBV9 to TRBJ2-7; D might be TRBD2 (6 bases). V was trimmed by 0 bases and J by 5 bases, leaving 15 bases between them. The CDR3 totals 15 residues. CDR1 and CDR2 from the germline V gene are SGDLS and YYNGEE. The CDR3, as DNA: TGTGCCAGCAGCGTAGGCCTGGGGCTAGCGAACGAGCAGTACTTC. Residues: CASSVGLGLANEQYF.

This sequence joins TRBV30 and TRBJ2-7; the match to TRBD2 covers 8 bases. The CDR3 length is 17 residues. Trimming cost V 4 bases and J 4 bases; bases outside gene matches: 18. Germline CDR1 and CDR2: GTSNPN and SVGIG (reference sequence). DNA for the CDR3: TGTGCCTGGATCTCCGGGACTAGTCATCTGGGGGAGTACGAGCAGTACTTC. Translation: CAWISGTSHLGEYEQYF. Based on the CDR3 plus reference TRBV30 and TRBJ2-7, the full variable domain is SQTIHQWPATLVQPVGSPLSLECTVEGTSNPNLYWYRQAAGRGLQLLFYSVGIGQISSEVPQNLSASRPQDRQFILSSKKLLLSDSGFYLCAWISGTSHLGEYEQYFGPGTRLTVT.

The rearrangement links TRBV5-4 to TRBJ2-1; possibly TRBD1 for D (6 bases). This CDR3 spans 13 amino acids. With 6 bases removed from V and 4 bases from J, the gap between germline ends came to 11 bases. Germline V gene data show CDR1 as SGHNT and CDR2 as YYREEE (reference sequence). The CDR3 spells CASKTGYYNEQFF. The DNA of the CDR3 is TGTGCCAGCAAGACAGGTTATTACAATGAGCAGTTCTTC.

The chain couples TRBV7-2 to TRBJ2-7; D is ambiguous. Germline V gene data show CDR1 as SGHTA and CDR2 as FQGNSA. CDR3 length equals 15 residues. V lost 2 bases and J 0 bases, leaving 11 bases between the germline ends. CDR3 coding DNA: TGTGCCAGCAGCTTAAGTGTCGGTAGCTCCTACGAGCAGTACTTC. Protein: CASSLSVGSSYEQYF.

This clone was seen a handful of times. This chain joins TRBV30 and TRBJ1-4; tentative D call: TRBD1 (6 bases). CDR3 size: 13 residues. CDR1 GTSNPN and CDR2 SVGIG come from the germline V gene (reference sequence). V was trimmed by 2 bases and J by 5 bases, leaving 9 bases between them. CDR3 in amino acids: CAWSITGNEKLFF. CDR3 sequence (DNA): TGTGCCTGGAGTATTACAGGGAATGAAAAACTGTTTTTT.

This clone came up once. The rearrangement links TRBV6-1 to TRBJ1-1; the D is unclear. The CDR3 extends over 14 amino acids. V lost 6 bases, J lost 0 bases, and 11 bases lay in between. Germline V gene sequence: CDR1 MNHNS, CDR2 SASEGT. CDR3 DNA: TGTGCCAGCAGCCCTGGTCCTATGAACACTGAAGCTTTCTTT. Protein sequence: CASSPGPMNTEAFF.

In this sample, this clone turned up a few times. The CDR3 spells CASSLAVDRSYEQYF. The CDR3 DNA follows: TGCGCCAGCAGCTTGGCCGTGGACAGGTCCTACGAGCAGTACTTC. J is TRBJ2-7 and V is TRBV5-1, with TRBD1 matching 7 bases. This CDR3 has 15 amino acids. The germline gives CDR1 SGHRS, CDR2 YFSETQ. With V trimmed by 0 bases and J by 1 base, 4 bases remained unmatched.

The chain couples TRBV9 to TRBJ2-3, with unresolved D. V shed 3 bases and J shed 6 bases, with 14 bases lying between them. CDR3 length equals 14 residues. Germline V gene lookup returns CDR1 SGDLS and CDR2 YYNGEE. The CDR3 DNA sequence: TGTGCCAGCAGCGACAAAGCTGCTCCGGATACGCAGTATTTT. This encodes CASSDKAAPDTQYF.

The rearrangement links TRBV6-1 to TRBJ1-3, with 7 bases matching TRBD1. This CDR3 spans 16 amino acids. J was trimmed by 0 bases and V by 4 bases; bases with no gene match: 6. Looked up from germline, CDR1 is MNHNS and CDR2 is SASEGT. The CDR3 spells CASSGGTADSGNTIYF. The DNA for the CDR3 is TGTGCCAGCAGTGGTGGGACAGCGGACTCTGGAAACACCATATATTTT.

V usage is TRBV5-1 and J usage is TRBJ2-1; tentative D call: TRBD2 (5 bases). This CDR3 spans 16 amino acids. V shed 4 bases and J shed 0 bases, with 14 bases lying between them. Germline V CDR1 and CDR2: SGHRS, YFSETQ. CDR3 bases: TGCGCCAGCAGCAGAATGAGCGGTAGCTCCTACAATGAGCAGTTCTTC. Protein sequence: CASSRMSGSSYNEQFF. Full variable domain (outside the CDR3, taken from reference TRBV5-1 and TRBJ2-1): KAGVTQTPRYLIKTRGQQVTLSCSPISGHRSVSWYQQTPGQGLQFLFEYFSETQRNKGNFPGRFSGRQFSNSRSEMNVSTLELGDSALYLCASSRMSGSSYNEQFFGPGTRLTVL.

CDR3 protein: CASSYIRETQYF. In DNA, the CDR3 is TGTGCCAGCAGCTATATAAGGGAGACCCAGTACTTC. The chain uses TRBV7-9 and TRBJ2-5; D remains ambiguous. Per germline, CDR1 SEHNR and CDR2 FQNEAQ (reference sequence). The CDR3 contains 12 residues. V gave up 4 bases and J gave up 5 bases, with 8 bases separating them.

V gene TRBV4-3 combines with J gene TRBJ1-2, with 7 positions matching TRBD1. The V gene end was trimmed by 0 bases and the J gene end by 4 bases; junction bases not matched to a gene: 14. This CDR3 contains 18 residues. Per germline, CDR1 LGHNA and CDR2 YSLEER. This chain's CDR3 is CASSQDFQGQGGSYGYTF. CDR3 coding DNA: TGCGCCAGCAGCCAAGATTTTCAAGGGCAGGGGGGGAGCTATGGCTACACCTTC.

This chain joins TRBV6-6 and TRBJ1-1, with D unresolved. V was shortened by 0 bases and J by 2 bases, with 10 bases between the two germline ends. The germline V gene encodes CDR1 MNHNY and CDR2 SVGAGI (reference sequence). The CDR3 totals 15 residues. The CDR3 here is CASSYSSGPNTEAFF. DNA of the CDR3: TGTGCCAGCAGTTACTCGTCGGGCCCCAACACTGAAGCTTTCTTT.